This is a list of T cell receptor beta chains from one sample in a study of control samples from healthy donors and cancer patients. The method was immunoSEQ multiplex PCR; TCRdb's version includes in-frame clones alone and lacks a portion of them. The sample consists of 110,000 to 150,000 clones, 75% to 90% of them appearing once. The sequenced material came from blood. The receptors were gathered from a young man in good health. CDR3s include the opening cysteine and the closing phenylalanine or tryptophan. The D gene is left open where the match is weak. A clone size is listed for some rows: how often the clone was seen (once, few, many), or a class if it is expanded.

D gene	V gene	J gene	clone size	CDR3 protein	CDR3 DNA
TRBD2	TRBV4-3	TRBJ2-3	.	CASSQGTGQTSGSRDTQYF	TGCGCCAGCAGCCAAGGTACAGGGCAGACTAGCGGGTCGCGAGATACGCAGTATTTT
.	TRBV20-1	TRBJ2-3	.	CSASLTPEEDTQYF	TGCAGTGCTAGTCTCACCCCCGAGGAAGATACGCAGTATTTT
.	TRBV10-3	TRBJ2-1	few	CAIMQDSSYNEQFF	TGTGCCATCATGCAGGACAGCTCCTACAATGAGCAGTTCTTC
TRBD1	TRBV4-3	TRBJ1-4	once	CASSQDLTGVEKLFF	TGCGCCAGCAGCCAAGATTTGACAGGGGTCGAAAAACTGTTTTTT
.	TRBV4-3	TRBJ2-2	few	CASSQDQWAGELFF	TGCGCCAGCAGCCAAGATCAGTGGGCCGGGGAGCTGTTTTTT
.	TRBV24-1	TRBJ2-1	.	CATSDLRLEDEQFF	TGTGCCACCAGTGATTTGAGACTAGAAGATGAGCAGTTCTTC
.	TRBV6-6	TRBJ2-5	.	CASHQGKETQYF	TGTGCCAGCCACCAGGGGAAAGAGACCCAGTACTTC
.	TRBV4-3	TRBJ1-1	.	CASSQESPFAGEAFF	TGCGCCAGCAGCCAAGAAAGTCCGTTTGCAGGAGAAGCTTTCTTT
.	TRBV5-4	TRBJ1-2	.	CASSPDTTSYGYTF	TGTGCCAGCAGTCCGGACACGACGTCCTATGGCTACACCTTC
.	TRBV11-3	TRBJ2-5	once	CASSLPPWDQRKEAETQYF	TGTGCCAGCAGCTTACCCCCTTGGGACCAGAGAAAAGAGGCGGAGACCCAGTACTTC
.	TRBV5-1	TRBJ1-1	.	CASSLDPSLNTEAFF	TGCGCCAGCAGCTTGGATCCCAGTTTGAACACTGAAGCTTTCTTT
.	TRBV5-5	TRBJ1-2	.	CASNDLNYGYTF	TGTGCCAGCAACGACCTAAACTATGGCTACACCTTC
TRBD2	TRBV5-8	TRBJ2-5	few	CASSHSGAKTQYF	TGTGCCAGCAGCCATAGCGGGGCGAAGACCCAGTACTTC
.	TRBV24-1	TRBJ1-1	.	CATSDFDPRSNTEAFF	TGTGCCACCAGTGATTTTGATCCGAGGTCGAACACTGAAGCTTTCTTT
.	TRBV4-1	TRBJ1-1	.	CASSQREKERAFF	TGCGCCAGCAGCCAACGGGAGAAGGAAAGGGCTTTCTTT
TRBD2	TRBV6-4	TRBJ2-6	few	CASSDSSGSGANVLTF	TGTGCCAGCAGTGACTCTAGCGGGTCTGGGGCCAACGTCCTGACTTTC
TRBD2	TRBV3-1/TRBV3-2	TRBJ2-1	.	CASSQVGLAGVAEQFF	TGTGCCAGCAGCCAAGTGGGTCTAGCGGGAGTAGCTGAGCAGTTCTTC
TRBD2	TRBV7-8	TRBJ2-3	.	CASSLLAGKTDTQYF	TGTGCCAGCAGCTTACTAGCGGGAAAGACAGATACGCAGTATTTT
.	TRBV7-2	TRBJ2-7	.	CASSLRGPSSYEQYF	TGTGCCAGCAGCTTAAGGGGCCCGAGCTCCTACGAGCAGTACTTC
.	TRBV11-3	TRBJ1-1	once	CASSFFDTEAFF	TGTGCCAGCAGCTTCTTCGACACTGAAGCTTTCTTT
.	TRBV7-2	TRBJ1-6	once	CASSLTGQHNSPLHF	TGTGCCAGCAGCTTAACCGGACAGCATAATTCACCCCTCCACTTT
TRBD2	TRBV7-3	TRBJ2-7	.	CASSTSGTSGNEQYF	TGTGCCAGCAGCACCTCCGGGACTAGCGGGAACGAGCAGTACTTC
.	TRBV27	TRBJ2-3	.	CASSLSLLSTDTQYF	TGTGCCAGCAGTTTATCCCTACTCAGCACAGATACGCAGTATTTT
.	TRBV7-9	TRBJ2-7	.	CASSRGLAYEQYF	TGTGCCAGCAGCCGTGGGTTGGCCTACGAGCAGTACTTC
TRBD1	TRBV19	TRBJ1-6	.	CASSTTGTGEAALHF	TGTGCCAGTAGTACAACCGGGACAGGGGAGGCGGCCCTCCACTTT
.	TRBV6-2/TRBV6-3	TRBJ2-7	.	CASSYGHLYEQYF	TGTGCCAGCAGTTACGGGCACCTCTACGAGCAGTACTTC
TRBD2	TRBV5-1	TRBJ2-7	.	CASSLKGTSGSTLYEQYF	TGCGCCAGCAGCTTGAAGGGGACTAGCGGATCGACACTCTACGAGCAGTACTTC
.	TRBV19	TRBJ1-1	.	CASSIGELNTEAFF	TGTGCCAGTAGTATTGGGGAATTGAACACTGAAGCTTTCTTT
.	TRBV24-1	TRBJ2-1	.	CATSGARRPSYNEQFF	TGTGCCACCAGTGGGGCTCGACGGCCCTCCTACAATGAGCAGTTCTTC
TRBD1	TRBV24-1	TRBJ1-2	once	CATSESGQGSYGYTF	TGTGCCACCAGTGAGTCGGGACAGGGGAGCTATGGCTACACCTTC
TRBD1	TRBV7-2	TRBJ2-1	few	CASSSAGQGSYNEQFF	TGTGCCAGCAGCTCCGCGGGACAGGGGTCATACAATGAGCAGTTCTTC
.	TRBV19	TRBJ2-5	.	CASSSRLEETQYF	TGTGCCAGTAGTTCAAGATTGGAAGAGACCCAGTACTTC
TRBD2	TRBV29-1	TRBJ2-1	.	CSVEGVAGGSRNEQFF	TGCAGCGTTGAAGGGGTGGCGGGAGGATCCCGCAATGAGCAGTTCTTC
.	TRBV11-3	TRBJ2-3	.	CASRGSTDTQYF	TGTGCCAGCAGGGGAAGCACAGATACGCAGTATTTT
.	TRBV19	TRBJ2-5	once	CASSHRTQETQYF	TGTGCCAGTAGCCACCGTACTCAAGAGACCCAGTACTTC
.	TRBV12-3/TRBV12-4	TRBJ1-2	.	CASGVRGGGYTF	TGTGCCAGCGGCGTTAGGGGCGGTGGCTACACCTTC
.	TRBV4-3	TRBJ2-1	.	CASSPYEGESLGNEQFF	TGCGCCAGCAGCCCGTATGAGGGGGAGTCTTTAGGCAATGAGCAGTTCTTC
.	TRBV19	TRBJ1-4	.	CATSDRTTTNEKLFF	TGTGCCACCTCGGACAGAACTACAACTAATGAAAAACTGTTTTTT
.	TRBV11-2	TRBJ2-4	once	CASSLDLGGAKNIQYF	TGTGCCAGCAGCTTAGATCTCGGGGGAGCCAAAAACATTCAGTACTTC
TRBD1	TRBV29-1	TRBJ2-1	.	CSAGYRGSYNEQFF	TGCAGCGCCGGCTACAGGGGTTCCTACAATGAGCAGTTCTTC
TRBD2	TRBV7-2	TRBJ2-7	.	CASSLLAGFYEQYF	TGTGCCAGCAGCTTACTAGCGGGTTTCTACGAGCAGTACTTC
.	TRBV6-2/TRBV6-3	TRBJ1-6	.	CASSWAGLDSPLHF	TGTGCCAGCAGTTGGGCTGGATTGGACTCACCCCTCCACTTT